This TCR beta chain was profiled in a study of T-cell memory formation after mild COVID-19. Across the study: The study found TCR clusters largely donor specific.

V shed 2 bases, J shed 6 bases, and the junction held 14 bases outside the gene matches. Germline CDR1 reads SGHTA; CDR2 reads FQGTGA. The CDR3 is made up of 17 amino acids. TCRdb re-called the 5' RACE reads with MiXCR, one entry per CDR3 protein. The sample lists about 600,000 distinct CDR3 sequences; about 22% were seen once. Sequences were obtained from PBMCs or a T cell subset sorted from them (not recorded which). The clonotype was recovered from an adult woman who had mild COVID-19 (a few samples of this study predate the infection). Cell type and time point are not known. The V gene is TRBV7-3, the J gene TRBJ1-2; 8 bases match TRBD1. This CDR3 reads CASSLADGQGGLDGYTF. The CDR3 DNA sequence: TGTGCCAGCAGCTTAGCCGACGGACAGGGTGGATTGGATGGCTACACCTTC.